A selection of T cell receptor beta chains follows, all from one sample in a study of control samples from healthy donors and cancer patients. The protocol was immunoSEQ multiplex PCR, while the TCRdb copy is restricted to in-frame clones and leaves out a portion. The top ten hold 4.5% to 7% of the sample, which has 60,000 to 75,000 clones, over 75% seen once. The sequenced sample was blood. The source of these receptors is a man aged 35-49 years in good health. CDR3s include the opening cysteine and the closing phenylalanine or tryptophan. The order of the fields is V gene, J gene, clone size, D gene, CDR3 DNA, CDR3 protein. A D gene is named only where the DNA matches it firmly. Only part of the rows carry a size: once, few, many, or a class if the clone is expanded.

>TRBV2|TRBJ2-7|NA|TRBD2
TGTGCCAGCATCGGAACCGGGACTAGTAACCACGAGCAGTACTTC
CASIGTGTSNHEQYF
>TRBV4-3|TRBJ1-2|many|NA
TGCGCCAGCAGCCGAATCGGGCTTTATGGCTACACCTTC
CASSRIGLYGYTF
>TRBV4-3|TRBJ1-2|NA|TRBD1
TGCGCCAGCAGCCGTCGGACAGGGATGGGCTACACCTTC
CASSRRTGMGYTF
>TRBV10-3|TRBJ1-2|NA|NA
TGTGCCATCAAGGAGGGAAACTATGGCTACACCTTC
CAIKEGNYGYTF
>TRBV30|TRBJ1-1|NA|NA
TGTGCCTGGGCGGGACGCCGGAACACTGAAGCTTTCTTT
CAWAGRRNTEAFF
>TRBV19|TRBJ1-2|NA|NA
TGTGCCAGTAGTATTGCTGGGCCCTATGGCTACACCTTC
CASSIAGPYGYTF
>TRBV6-5|TRBJ2-1|few|TRBD2
TGTGCCAGCAAGGGATTAGCGGGGGGATACAATGAGCAGTTCTTC
CASKGLAGGYNEQFF
>TRBV19|TRBJ2-5|NA|TRBD1
TGTGCCAGTAGTATTGGGACAGAAGAGACCCAGTACTTC
CASSIGTEETQYF
>TRBV4-3|TRBJ1-4|NA|NA
TGCGCCAGCAGCCAAGATTCGGGGACCCTTAATGAAAAACTGTTTTTT
CASSQDSGTLNEKLFF
>TRBV4-1|TRBJ2-7|NA|TRBD2
TGCGCCAGCAGACAAGCCCCCGCGGGGGAGTTTTACGAGCAGTACTTC
CASRQAPAGEFYEQYF
>TRBV5-6|TRBJ1-4|NA|NA
TGTGCCAGCAGCTTCAGTTTGGGACGGCCTAATGAAAAACTGTTTTTT
CASSFSLGRPNEKLFF
>TRBV6-5|TRBJ2-1|NA|NA
TGTGCCAGCAGTTTCCGGGGGCTTACCTACAATGAGCAGTTCTTC
CASSFRGLTYNEQFF
>TRBV28|TRBJ1-1|NA|NA
TGTGCCACCTCCCCTTTAGCAGGCTATAGTGAAGCTTTCTTT
CATSPLAGYSEAFF
>TRBV4-3|TRBJ1-2|few|TRBD1
TGCGCCAGCAGCCAAAGGACAGGGGAAGGCTACACCTTC
CASSQRTGEGYTF
>TRBV5-1|TRBJ1-1|NA|NA
TGCGCCAGCAGCTTGGAACAGAACACTGAAGCTTTCTTT
CASSLEQNTEAFF
>TRBV9|TRBJ1-6|NA|NA
TGTGCCAGCAGCGTAGCCCCAGTTAGCGATTCACCCCTCCACTTT
CASSVAPVSDSPLHF
>TRBV5-4|TRBJ1-1|NA|NA
TGTGCCAGCAGCTTGCTAAGGGACACTGAAGCTTTCTTT
CASSLLRDTEAFF
>TRBV28|TRBJ2-7|NA|NA
TGTGCCAGCAGTTTATTTATTCCGGGACAAGCCTACGAGCAGTACTTC
CASSLFIPGQAYEQYF
>TRBV4-3|TRBJ1-2|NA|NA
TGCGCCAGCAGCCAAGACACCCCTTTGGCAGGACGACCTTATGGCTACACCTTC
CASSQDTPLAGRPYGYTF
>TRBV19|TRBJ2-5|NA|NA
TGTGCCAGTAGTCTTTCGGGGCAAGAGACCCAGTACTTC
CASSLSGQETQYF
>TRBV19|TRBJ1-1|few|NA
TGTGCCAGTAGTATAGGGGGAGGGAGTTCAAGGCAAGCTTTCTTT
CASSIGGGSSRQAFF
>TRBV9|TRBJ1-1|once|NA
TGTGCCAGCAGCGGACAGGCGGGGACTGAAGCTTTCTTT
CASSGQAGTEAFF
>TRBV27|TRBJ2-7|NA|NA
TGTGCCAGCAGGGATTCGGGTTCCTACGAGCAGTACTTC
CASRDSGSYEQYF
>TRBV14|TRBJ1-3|NA|NA
TGTGCCAGCAGCACCCGGACACTCTCTGGAAACACCATATATTTT
CASSTRTLSGNTIYF
>TRBV5-6|TRBJ2-7|NA|TRBD2
TGTGCCAGCAGCTTGGAGCTAGCGGGAGACTACGAGCAGTACTTC
CASSLELAGDYEQYF
>TRBV6-5|TRBJ2-7|NA|NA
TGTGCCAGCACCGTCCCCGGGTTCTACGAGCAGTACTTC
CASTVPGFYEQYF
>TRBV7-8|TRBJ2-2|NA|NA
TGTGCCAGCGTCCGTAGTTGGCCCGGGGAGCTGTTTTTT
CASVRSWPGELFF
>TRBV6-2/TRBV6-3|TRBJ1-4|NA|NA
TGTGCCAGCAGCCATGATGAAAAACTGTTTTTT
CASSHDEKLFF